Shown below are 22 T cell receptor beta chains from a single sample sequenced in a study of T cell responses to AZD1222 COVID-19 vaccine. TCRdb keeps only in-frame clones here, not all; method: immunoSEQ multiplex PCR. The sample holds some 150,000 clones, more than 85% seen once. The sample in question was peripheral blood, obtained on day 0 of AZD1222 vaccination. All receptors come from an adult in good health.

This sequence joins TRBV7-9 and TRBJ2-1; either TRBD1 or TRBD2 may supply D (5 bases each). Germline values: CDR1 SEHNR, CDR2 FQNEAQ (reference sequence). This CDR3 has 12 amino acids. Trimming stripped 1 base from V and 10 bases from J, with 8 bases between. CDR3 protein: CASSLVWDEQFF. Written as DNA, the CDR3 is TGTGCCAGCAGCTTAGTTTGGGACGAGCAGTTCTTC.

This chain's CDR3 is CASIDKPGQQETQYF. CDR3 in DNA: TGTGCCAGCATCGACAAACCGGGACAGCAAGAGACCCAGTACTTC. The gene calls are TRBV6-5 and TRBJ2-5; the match to TRBD1 covers 7 bases. In germline, CDR1 is MNHEY, CDR2 SVGAGI. CDR3 length equals 15 residues. Unmatched junction bases numbered 10, after V lost 7 bases and J lost 2 bases.

This clone has just one count. V is TRBV27 and J is TRBJ1-1; D may be TRBD1 (5 bases). Per the germline V gene, CDR1 is MNHEY and CDR2 is SMNVEV (reference sequence). The CDR3 contains 15 residues. V was shortened by 2 bases and J by 3 bases, with 13 bases between the two germline ends. Here the CDR3 DNA reads TGTGCCAGCAGTTTACTCCCGACAGCTTACACTGAAGCTTTCTTT. Residues: CASSLLPTAYTEAFF.

This clone came up once. The CDR3 protein is CASSITLRRWTGGGLDQPQHF. CDR3 DNA: TGTGCCAGTAGTATAACGCTGCGTCGATGGACAGGGGGCGGTCTGGATCAGCCCCAGCATTTT. This chain connects TRBV19 to TRBJ1-5; 11 bases are shared with TRBD1. The CDR3 loop spans 21 amino acids. CDR1 is LNHDA and CDR2 is SQIVND in the germline V gene (reference sequence). Trimming at V came to 2 bases and at J to 5 bases, leaving 20 bases not matched to a gene.

The gene calls are TRBV29-1 and TRBJ2-1, with D possibly matching TRBD1 (6 bases). Germline V gives CDR1 SQVTM, CDR2 ANQGSEA. V lost 1 base and J 10 bases, leaving 17 bases between the germline ends. The CDR3 consists of 14 residues. The CDR3 here is CSVEGLRGIWEQFF. The CDR3 coding sequence is TGCAGCGTTGAAGGTCTGAGGGGGATATGGGAGCAGTTCTTC.

This chain links TRBV9 with TRBJ2-2; 8 bases are a match to TRBD2. CDR3 length equals 18 residues. V lost 1 base to trimming and J lost 0 bases; unmatched junction nucleotides: 8. From germline, CDR1 is SGDLS and CDR2 YYNGEE. The CDR3 sequence is CASSVFDSGAANTGELFF. The CDR3 DNA reads as TGTGCCAGCAGCGTATTCGATAGCGGGGCCGCGAACACCGGGGAGCTGTTTTTT.

The genes are TRBV5-1 and TRBJ2-7, with 8 bases that match TRBD1. The germline V gene has CDR1 SGHRS and CDR2 YFSETQ. This CDR3 contains 14 residues. The V segment lost 4 bases and the J segment 4 bases; nucleotides outside the gene matches: 7. The CDR3 region has the DNA TGCGCCAGCAGCCTAACTCAGGGGGCTTACGAGCAGTACTTC. Protein product: CASSLTQGAYEQYF.

The chain links TRBV7-2 to TRBJ1-1, with D unclear. With 5 bases removed from V and 2 bases from J, the gap between germline ends came to 15 bases. Germline V gene sequence: CDR1 SGHTA, CDR2 FQGNSA. The CDR3 has 15 amino acids. CDR3 sequence (DNA): TGTGCCAGCAGCCCCCTTCAATCGGGTAACACTGAAGCTTTCTTT. It codes for CASSPLQSGNTEAFF.

This chain uses TRBV5-6 with TRBJ1-1; TRBD1 is a possible D gene (5 bases). From germline, CDR1 is SGHDT and CDR2 YYEEEE. Trimming left V 0 bases short and J 7 bases short, with 7 bases between. The CDR3 length is 12 residues. The CDR3 reads CASSLGQLEAFF. Written as DNA, the CDR3 is TGTGCCAGCAGCTTGGGACAGCTTGAAGCTTTCTTT. Looking up the rest from reference TRBV5-6 and TRBJ1-1 gives the full variable domain: DAGVTQSPTHLIKTRGQQVTLRCSPKSGHDTVSWYQQALGQGPQFIFQYYEEEERQRGNFPDRFSGHQFPNYSSELNVNALLLGDSALYLCASSLGQLEAFFGQGTRLTVV.

This chain connects TRBV19 to TRBJ2-7; 11 nucleotides agree with TRBD2. CDR3 size: 15 residues. The V and J ends lost 6 bases and 3 bases, in that order; junction bases with no gene match: 7. Germline V gene data show CDR1 as LNHDA and CDR2 as SQIVND (reference sequence). CDR3: CASSLRLAGNYEQYF. CDR3 sequence (DNA): TGTGCCAGTAGCCTAAGACTAGCGGGGAACTACGAGCAGTACTTC.

This rearrangement joins TRBV19 to TRBJ1-5, with 12 bases that match TRBD1. The junction had 4 bases not matched to a gene; V was cut back by 6 bases and J by 7 bases. This CDR3 spans 14 amino acids. CDR1 LNHDA and CDR2 SQIVND come from the germline V gene (reference sequence). This CDR3 is CASSQGTGGQPQHF. The CDR3 nucleotides are TGTGCCAGTAGCCAAGGGACAGGGGGCCAGCCCCAGCATTTT. Based on the CDR3 plus reference TRBV19 and TRBJ1-5, the full variable domain is DGGITQSPKYLFRKEGQNVTLSCEQNLNHDAMYWYRQDPGQGLRLIYYSQIVNDFQKGDIAEGYSVSREKKESFPLTVTSAQKNPTAFYLCASSQGTGGQPQHFGDGTRLSIL.

The chain couples TRBV11-3 to TRBJ1-3; tentative D call: TRBD1 (5 bases). The CDR3 sequence is 14 residues long. Trimming removed 1 base from V and 6 bases from J, with 10 bases in between. CDR1 and CDR2 from the germline V gene are SGHNT and YENEEA. The CDR3 is CASSLVQQVNTIYF. The CDR3 DNA reads TGTGCCAGCAGCTTAGTCCAACAGGTAAACACCATATATTTT.

The chain combines TRBV10-3 with TRBJ2-7, with D perhaps matching TRBD1 or TRBD2 (5 bases each). Germline assignment: CDR1 ENHRY and CDR2 SYGVKD. The V gene lost 10 bases and the J gene lost 6 bases, with 16 bases spanning the gap. The CDR3 has 12 amino acids. CDR3 sequence (DNA): TGTGCCACCGGGGCGTCTTCTTTCGAGCAGTACTTC. Encoded protein: CATGASSFEQYF.

Notes on this clone: Other DNA sequences from this sample encode an identical CDR3 as well. This chain connects TRBV6-2 or TRBV6-3 to TRBJ1-1; D is undetermined. Germline CDR1 is MNHEY and CDR2 is SVGEGT. CDR3 length equals 11 residues. The V end lost 2 bases, the J end lost 5 bases, and 3 bases lay between the germline ends. CDR3 bases: TGTGCCAGCAGTTACGGGACTGAAGCTTTCTTT. Its translation is CASSYGTEAFF.

This clone was counted between two and nine times. The rearrangement joins TRBV4-2 to TRBJ1-5; D is unclear. CDR3 size: 15 residues. V shed 0 bases and J shed 0 bases, with 6 bases lying between them. The V gene's germline CDR1 is LGHNA and CDR2 YNFKEQ. CDR3 residues: CASSQEQYSNQPQHF. The DNA for the CDR3 is TGTGCCAGCAGCCAAGAACAGTATAGCAATCAGCCCCAGCATTTT.

V and J are TRBV7-8 and TRBJ1-3; D possibly corresponds to TRBD1 (5 bases). The ends were cut back, 1 base at V and 0 bases at J, with 10 bases in the middle. The germline CDR1 and CDR2 sequences are SGHVS and FQNEAQ. The CDR3 contains 16 residues. The CDR3 sequence: CASSLVSGSSGNTIYF. CDR3 bases: TGTGCCAGCAGCTTAGTCTCAGGGAGCTCTGGAAACACCATATATTTT.

This chain connects TRBV2 to TRBJ1-2; the D gene is possibly TRBD1 (5 bases). Germline V lookup: CDR1 SNHLY, CDR2 FYNNEI. This CDR3 is 14 amino acids long. V lost 6 bases, J lost 1 base, and 12 bases lay in between. CDR3 sequence reads: CASSFRDFNYGYTF. CDR3 DNA sequence: TGTGCCAGCAGCTTCAGGGATTTTAACTATGGCTACACCTTC.

This clone showed up just once. This chain links TRBV5-1 with TRBJ2-4; a weak D match, TRBD2 (6 bases). CDR1 SGHRS and CDR2 YFSETQ come from the germline V gene. The ends were cut back, 0 bases at V and 9 bases at J, with 16 bases in the middle. There are 15 residues in the CDR3. CDR3 nucleotides: TGCGCCAGCAGCTTGGCCGTCGGCCAGGGAGGCATTCAGTACTTC. Translating it yields CASSLAVGQGGIQYF.

The chain joins TRBV28 to TRBJ1-5; unclear D gene. There are 18 residues in the CDR3. Germline V lookup: CDR1 MDHEN, CDR2 SYDVKM. Trimming removed 2 bases at V and 0 bases at J, with 17 bases between. CDR3 sequence: CASSLGPLTGYSNQPQHF. In DNA form, the CDR3 reads TGTGCCAGCAGTTTAGGGCCCCTTACGGGTTATAGCAATCAGCCCCAGCATTTT.

V is TRBV4-3 and J is TRBJ1-3; D gene ambiguous. The CDR3 runs to 13 residues. V was pared by 5 bases and J by 4 bases, with 9 bases between. Germline CDR1 reads LGHNA; CDR2 reads YSLEER. CDR3 sequence reads: CASSTRGGNTIYF. In DNA form, the CDR3 reads TGCGCCAGCAGCACCCGCGGAGGAAACACCATATATTTT.

The gene calls are TRBV19 and TRBJ1-5; D not resolved. The V gene lost 3 bases and the J gene lost 1 base, with 7 bases spanning the gap. Germline V lookup: CDR1 LNHDA, CDR2 SQIVND (reference sequence). This CDR3 comprises 14 residues. CDR3 bases: TGTGCCAGTAGTATCGGCCGGAGCAATCAGCCCCAGCATTTT. Its translation: CASSIGRSNQPQHF.

A single count supports this clone. CDR3: CASSLSRGGSPLHF. The CDR3 region has the DNA TGTGCCAGCAGCTTGTCCCGGGGAGGATCACCCCTCCACTTT. The chain recombines TRBV5-8 with TRBJ1-6; D is undetermined. Trimming removed 1 base from V and 10 bases from J, with 12 bases in between. CDR1 is SGHTS and CDR2 is YDEGEE in the germline V gene. The CDR3 is made up of 14 amino acids.